This TCR beta chain was identified in a study of identical twins. Points from the study as a whole: Without tracking the same donors, conclusions rested on cross-sectional statistical analysis. Zero-insertion analyses were open to partial confounding by invariant MAIT and iNKT cells. Insertion counts were lower in abundant cord blood beta clonotypes, a trend that memory repertoires did not show.

This clonotype was seen ten or more times. Antigen specificity is unknown. After removal of 6 bases from V and 6 bases from J, the junction contained 7 bases not matched to a gene. There are 14 residues in the CDR3. CDR1 and CDR2 (germline): SEHNR, FQNEAQ (reference sequence). Template switching added a universal primer site, and cDNA bore unique molecular identifiers. TCRdb used MiXCR to reprocess the 5' RACE reads, holding one entry per CDR3 protein. The data show approximately 240,000 distinct CDR3 sequences, more than 13% seen once. The sequenced material came from memory (CD45RO+) T cells sorted from blood. The TCR sequence derives from a woman aged 18-29 years in good health. V usage is TRBV7-9 and J usage is TRBJ2-3; 9 positions match TRBD2. In nucleotides, the CDR3 is TGTGCCAGCAGATCTAGCGGGGTGTATGATACGCAGTATTTT. This translates into CASRSSGVYDTQYF.